This T cell receptor (beta chain) was sequenced during a study of early T cells in non-severe SARS-CoV-2 infection. Across the study: The chains were unpaired, and the sequenced material was bulk RNA from unsorted whole blood. Whole-study findings and limits: VDJdb-based annotation leaned toward anti-spike CD8 responses and missed private and CD4 specificities.

V was trimmed by 3 bases and J by 0 bases, leaving 8 bases between them. This CDR3 has 14 amino acids. CDR1 is MDHEN and CDR2 is SYDVKM in the germline V gene. In the case of this clonotype: The target antigen is unknown.

Attachment of unique molecular identifiers was made to individual cDNA molecules. TCRdb re-called the 5' RACE reads with MiXCR, one entry per CDR3 protein. The sample consists of approximately 65,000 distinct CDR3 sequences, approximately 10% of them appearing once. The chain links TRBV28 to TRBJ1-1; D is possibly TRBD1 (5 bases). Sequencing used whole blood. The TCR was taken from an adult who was a healthcare worker with PCR-confirmed SARS-CoV-2 infection or an uninfected control (not recorded which). CDR3 region: CASSFWGMNTEAFF. The CDR3 coding sequence is TGTGCCAGCAGTTTCTGGGGGATGAACACTGAAGCTTTCTTT.